This T cell receptor (beta chain) was identified in a study of T cells in Graves' hyperthyroidism and ophthalmopathy (dated by TCRdb to the late 2010s). In terms of the full investigation: Peripheral blood samples were taken at the time of initial diagnosis, prior to any treatment. Following sampling, methimazole starting at 30 mg daily was given to hyperthyroidism patients, and high-dose intravenous methylprednisolone was given to ophthalmopathy patients. An independent validation cohort of under 20 hyperthyroidism patients and approximately 16 patients who later progressed to ophthalmopathy tested prospective prediction of ophthalmopathy. The paper describes TCR Vbeta CDR3 sequencing of fewer than 150 peripheral blood samples, made up of fewer than 50 ophthalmopathy patients, roughly 80 hyperthyroidism patients and 17 progressor patients. The approximately 98 discovery patients were randomly divided into training and test sets at a 7:3 ratio. Thyroid tissue and blood T-cell repertoires from about six Graves' hyperthyroidism patients were also compared in the study. A discovery cohort of about a hundred patients, about 40 with Graves' ophthalmopathy and 55 to 65 with stable Graves' hyperthyroidism, was used to find distinguishing TCR V-J signatures. What the study reported, not specific to this receptor: In cross-validation, a model built on a 13 V-J signature told ophthalmopathy apart from stable hyperthyroidism with approximately 90% sensitivity and roughly 82% specificity, and in testing the same model reached 80%/75%. No statistical method was used to set the sample size in advance, and investigators knew the group allocation. Most expanded thyroid clonotypes (frequency above 0.001) were also detected in blood, suggesting blood repertoires may reflect thyroid immune responses. During validation, the model predicted progression to ophthalmopathy a median of about 6.3 months ahead of onset, with approximately 71% sensitivity and 72% to 85% specificity.

As regards this clonotype: Its recognized antigen is unknown. Per-nucleotide qualities are absent, and no much larger clonotype sits a single base away.

Stable Graves' hyperthyroidism was defined as no progression to ophthalmopathy during 18 months of follow-up. The hyperthyroidism patients were between 18 and 65 years old and newly diagnosed, with a disease duration of less than 2 months. Exclusion was applied to patients with uncontrolled infections, other autoimmune diseases, pregnancy or lactation. Diagnoses were based on clinical symptoms, serum thyroxine and TRAb, thyroid ultrasound and orbital computed tomography. PBMCs were isolated from roughly 10 ml of fresh peripheral blood by Ficoll-Paque density gradient centrifugation. Trizol reagent was used to extract total RNA, and RNA quality was then checked on an Agilent 2100 Bioanalyzer. TCR beta CDR3 regions were amplified from RNA transcripts. For the first round of RT-PCR on the TCR CDR3, the HTBI primer set was used together with the Qiagen OneStep RT-PCR kit. A second multiplex PCR round built the libraries, followed by size selection and purification. Paired-end sequencing of the libraries was performed with 100 bp reads on an Illumina HiSeq2000. The original pipeline was this. SOAPnuke was used to process the raw data, with reads discarded if the reads contained adapters or uncalled bases, had a mean Phred below 15, or lacked an exact constant-primer or identifier match. High-quality paired reads were merged using COPE v1.2.5, and each unique nucleotide sequence was defined as a clonotype. Clonotypes were aligned to IMGT TRBV, TRBD and TRBJ reference segments using MiTCR v1.1. The analysis was restricted to V-J combinations with a frequency above 0.0001, which together covered just over 99% of the repertoires. A TCS score was defined as the ratio of F50 (clonal expansion) to E x V (chaos), with BLOSUM62-based TCRdist applied between CDR3 peptides within each V-J. Welch's t-statistics and random forest reduced fewer than 600 V-J features to 13, which were used in a naive Bayes classifier (R e1071). Thyroid-blood repertoire similarity was quantified with the Morisita-Horn index. The public reads were run again by TCRdb, first through fastp at Q25 and then through MiXCR, and only productive beta chains were kept. Duplicate CDR3 protein sequences are folded into a single record with the most common DNA and genes. It is TCRdb's table, rather than the study itself, that gives the V and J calls and clone size. The sample data list roughly 100,000 distinct CDR3 sequences, and about 50% of these were observed just once. The ten largest clones take up 20% to 30% of the sample.

The sequence came from a middle-aged man with Graves' hyperthyroidism. The material sequenced was blood.

The bases read TGTGCCAGCAGGGCCGGGGAACAAGCTTTCTTT. This codes for CASRAGEQAFF. The receptor chain draws on TRBV2 and TRBJ1-1, with the D gene uncertain. V and J are truncated by 6 bases and 9 bases respectively, leaving an intervening sequence of 11 bases. CDR1 is given as SNHLY and CDR2 as FYNNEI, both from the germline V gene. The CDR3 goes from the cysteine to the phenylalanine over 11 residues. Of the read, only the CDR3 DNA is kept; its 33 bases are in frame from base 1.